Below, 32 T cell receptor beta chains from the same sample are listed, as sequenced in a study of T cell responses to AZD1222 COVID-19 vaccine. Measured with immunoSEQ multiplex PCR; TCRdb has only the in-frame clones, and not every one. The profile covers over 100,000 clones, with 87% appearing a single time and roughly 4.3% taken by the ten largest. The material was peripheral blood, obtained 28 days after the second AZD1222 dose. Source of these receptors: an adult who received the AZD1222 COVID-19 vaccine.

The rearrangement links TRBV11-3 to TRBJ1-2; maybe TRBD1 (6 bases). Trimming removed 9 bases from V and 4 bases from J, with 12 bases in between. The CDR3 totals 12 residues. CDR1 SGHNT and CDR2 YENEEA come from the germline V gene. The CDR3 DNA sequence: TGTGCCAGATCAGGGGTGGTCTATGGCTACACCTTC. Encoded protein: CARSGVVYGYTF.

This sequence joins TRBV9 and TRBJ2-7; D is unresolved. V lost 0 bases, J lost 6 bases, and 7 bases lay in between. The CDR3 has 12 residues. The germline CDR1 and CDR2 sequences are SGDLS and YYNGEE. The CDR3 DNA is TGTGCCAGCAGCGTAGGGTCATGCGAGCAGTACTTC. It specifies CASSVGSCEQYF.

The chain is built from TRBV21-1 and TRBJ1-5; TRBD1 was called by the table and not checked on the DNA. TRBV21-1 is a recognized pseudogene. The CDR3 loop spans 15 amino acids. The CDR3 loop reads CASRHVGESFQPQHF. In DNA, the CDR3 is TGTGCCAGCCGACACGTTGGTGAATCGTTTCAGCCCCAGCATTTT.

With respect to this clone: Sequence at one end of the junction differs from germline and may be a read error. The chain joins TRBV2 to TRBJ2-7; tentatively, D is TRBD1 (6 bases). The CDR3 totals 15 residues. Germline CDR1 is SNHLY and CDR2 is FYNNEI. The CDR3 region has the DNA TGTGCCAGCTACGTTGGGCCTTACCCGGGACACCGAGAAAACTTC. Protein product: CASYVGPYPGHRENF.

This clone occurred once. The V call is TRBV13, the J call TRBJ2-7; TRBD1 matches 7 bases. CDR1 and CDR2 from the germline V gene are PRHDT and FYEKMQ (reference sequence). V dropped 5 bases and J dropped 0; count of bases not matched to a gene: 7. The CDR3 totals 15 residues. The CDR3 spells CASSTSGTVSYEQYF. CDR3 DNA: TGTGCCAGCAGCACCTCCGGGACAGTCTCCTACGAGCAGTACTTC. Full variable domain (remainder filled in from reference TRBV13 and TRBJ2-7): AAGVIQSPRHLIKEKRETATLKCYPIPRHDTVYWYQQGPGQDPQFLISFYEKMQSDKGSIPDRFSAQQFSDYHSELNMSSLELGDSALYFCASSTSGTVSYEQYFGPGTRLTVT.

This clone was counted a single time. V gene TRBV30 combines with J gene TRBJ1-1, with D uncertain. Germline V lookup: CDR1 GTSNPN, CDR2 SVGIG (reference sequence). The CDR3 is made up of 17 amino acids. V lost 4 bases to trimming and J lost 0 bases, with 21 bases between them. The CDR3 DNA reads TGTGCCTGGAATTCTTTTGGTGGTATGATAATGAACACTGAAGCTTTCTTT. Translating it yields CAWNSFGGMIMNTEAFF. The entire variable domain, with the rest obtained from reference TRBV30 and TRBJ1-1, is as follows: SQTIHQWPATLVQPVGSPLSLECTVEGTSNPNLYWYRQAAGRGLQLLFYSVGIGQISSEVPQNLSASRPQDRQFILSSKKLLLSDSGFYLCAWNSFGGMIMNTEAFFGQGTRLTVV.

The chain combines TRBV7-3 with TRBJ2-1, with TRBD2 identical over 7 bases. V shed 5 bases, J shed 12 bases, and the junction held 10 bases outside the gene matches. The CDR3 sequence is 13 residues long. Germline lookup yields CDR1 SGHTA and CDR2 FQGTGA. The CDR3 region is CASSPTRDYLQFF. The CDR3, as DNA: TGTGCCAGCAGCCCCACGAGGGACTATCTGCAGTTCTTC.

In its sample, this clone is medium-sized. This rearrangement joins TRBV28 to TRBJ1-5, with D unclear. Germline V gene lookup returns CDR1 MDHEN and CDR2 SYDVKM. The CDR3 sequence is 15 residues long. V was cut by 6 bases and J by 2 bases, with 14 bases left in between. This CDR3 reads CASSRWKGGNQPQHF. DNA of the CDR3: TGTGCCAGCAGCCGATGGAAGGGTGGCAATCAGCCCCAGCATTTT.

The genes are TRBV5-6 and TRBJ1-1, with TRBD1 matching over 12 bases. Germline assignment: CDR1 SGHDT and CDR2 YYEEEE. Trimming cost V 3 bases and J 4 bases; bases outside gene matches: 7. This CDR3 region has 16 residues. The CDR3 DNA sequence: TGTGCCAGCAGCTCGGGACAGGGGGCGTACGGCACTGAAGCTTTCTTT. Residues: CASSSGQGAYGTEAFF.

V and J are TRBV27 and TRBJ2-7; the match to TRBD1 covers 9 bases. CDR1 MNHEY and CDR2 SMNVEV come from the germline V gene (reference sequence). This CDR3 region has 14 residues. J was trimmed by 3 bases and V by 8 bases; bases with no gene match: 8. The CDR3 region has the DNA TGTGCCAGCTGTCACGGGACAGGGTGCTACGAGCAGTACTTC. Translated: CASCHGTGCYEQYF.

This chain links TRBV24-1 with TRBJ2-5, with no clear D. Germline V CDR1 and CDR2: KGHDR, SFDVKD. The CDR3 runs to 15 residues. V was trimmed by 4 bases and J by 5 bases, leaving 16 bases between them. The DNA for the CDR3 is TGTGCCACCAGTGACCGAACGACAAACCGGGAGACCCAGTACTTC. It encodes CATSDRTTNRETQYF.

The chain combines TRBV7-2 with TRBJ1-1; D gene unclear. V dropped 6 bases and J dropped 4 bases, with 12 bases sitting between them. The CDR3 consists of 13 residues. Germline V gene data show CDR1 as SGHTA and CDR2 as FQGNSA. The CDR3 DNA reads TGTGCCAGCAGGAAGGGAGGCGGCACTGAAGCTTTCTTT. Amino acids: CASRKGGGTEAFF.

The gene calls are TRBV7-9 and TRBJ1-3, with 9 bases lining up with TRBD1. The V gene end was trimmed by 5 bases and the J gene end by 0 bases; junction bases not matched to a gene: 8. Germline loops: CDR1 SEHNR, CDR2 FQNEAQ (reference sequence). This CDR3 region has 17 residues. For the CDR3, the DNA is TGTGCCAGCAGCAGATCCGGGACAGGGAACTCTGGAAACACCATATATTTT. Protein product: CASSRSGTGNSGNTIYF.

A single count supports this clone. This rearrangement joins TRBV10-3 to TRBJ2-3; D might be TRBD1 (6 bases). Between the trimmed V and J ends, which lost 1 base and 4 bases, there was a span of 15 bases. The CDR3 totals 16 residues. CDR1 is ENHRY and CDR2 is SYGVKD in the germline V gene. CDR3: CAISELPQGSPDTQYF. The CDR3 coding sequence is TGTGCCATCAGTGAGTTACCACAGGGCAGCCCAGATACGCAGTATTTT.

This clone is a singleton in its sample. The rearrangement links TRBV28 to TRBJ1-5, with D tentatively TRBD1 (5 bases). The germline V gene encodes CDR1 MDHEN and CDR2 SYDVKM. The CDR3 contains 18 residues. The ends were cut back, 1 base at V and 1 base at J, with 17 bases in the middle. The CDR3, as DNA: TGTGCCAGCAGTTTATTCTCCTTTCTTAAGGGGAGCAATCAGCCCCAGCATTTT. Protein product: CASSLFSFLKGSNQPQHF.

V usage is TRBV10-3 and J usage is TRBJ1-6, with TRBD1 as a possible D gene (6 bases). Trimming pared 8 bases from V and 9 bases from J, leaving 14 bases between. The germline CDR1 and CDR2 sequences are ENHRY and SYGVKD. This CDR3 region has 13 residues. DNA for the CDR3: TGTGCCATCCAAGGGGGTTCTCGTTCACCCCTCCACTTT. It translates to CAIQGGSRSPLHF.

This chain connects TRBV18 to TRBJ1-2, with 8 bases that match TRBD1. The V gene end was trimmed by 3 bases and the J gene end by 5 bases; junction bases not matched to a gene: 11. Per germline, CDR1 KGHSH and CDR2 LQKENI. The CDR3 consists of 16 residues. The CDR3 protein is CASSPPSTGASYGYTF. As DNA, the CDR3 is TGTGCCAGCTCACCTCCGTCGACAGGGGCCTCTTATGGCTACACCTTC.

The genes are TRBV19 and TRBJ1-2, with D perhaps matching TRBD1 (5 bases). The germline CDR1 and CDR2 sequences are LNHDA and SQIVND (reference sequence). V lost 5 bases, J lost 3 bases, and 16 bases lay in between. The CDR3 has 15 amino acids. The DNA of the CDR3 is TGTGCCAGTAGTTTCATTGAGGGCAGGGACTATGGCTACACCTTC. Protein: CASSFIEGRDYGYTF.

The CDR3: CASSQDPSNSGSAPDTQYF. CDR3 nucleotide sequence: TGCGCCAGCAGCCAAGACCCCTCAAATTCCGGGAGCGCCCCAGATACGCAGTATTTT. This rearrangement joins TRBV4-1 to TRBJ2-3; TRBD2 might be the D (6 bases). The CDR3 is 19 amino acids. V lost 0 bases and J lost 4, with 23 bases in between. Germline CDR1 is MGHRA and CDR2 is YSYEKL.

The table lists this clone with a count of one. V is TRBV29-1 and J is TRBJ2-7, with a possible D match to TRBD1 (6 bases). Germline lookup yields CDR1 SQVTM and CDR2 ANQGSEA. The CDR3 runs to 13 residues. Trimming took off 0 bases at V and 2 bases at J, with 8 bases between the two ends. CDR3 coding DNA: TGCAGCGTTGAAGACGACAGGACCTACGAGCAGTACTTC. It translates to CSVEDDRTYEQYF.

The chain combines TRBV5-1 with TRBJ1-2; weak D call: TRBD1 (6 bases). Looked up from germline, CDR1 is SGHRS and CDR2 is YFSETQ. Trimming pared 4 bases from V and 6 bases from J, leaving 19 bases between. The CDR3 loop spans 15 amino acids. The DNA of the CDR3 is TGCGCCAGCAGCACGGGGGCATCCAGGGTGGATGGCTACACCTTC. Translation: CASSTGASRVDGYTF.

This chain connects TRBV7-2 to TRBJ2-1; TRBD1 aligns across 9 bases. Looked up from germline, CDR1 is SGHTA and CDR2 is FQGNSA. The length of the CDR3 is 15 residues. Unmatched junction bases numbered 7, after V lost 4 bases and J lost 6 bases. The CDR3 region is CASSSSGTGINEQFF. In DNA, the CDR3 is TGTGCCAGCAGCTCCTCCGGGACAGGGATCAATGAGCAGTTCTTC.

J is TRBJ1-3 and V is TRBV7-2, with 9 bases identical to TRBD1. The CDR3 extends over 16 amino acids. Trimming cost V 3 bases and J 0 bases; bases outside gene matches: 3. CDR1 is SGHTA, CDR2 FQGNSA, per germline. Here the CDR3 reads CASSFGTGFSGNTIYF. In DNA form, the CDR3 reads TGTGCCAGCAGCTTCGGGACAGGGTTCTCTGGAAACACCATATATTTT.

J is TRBJ2-1 and V is TRBV3-1 (or the pseudogene TRBV3-2), with D tentatively TRBD1 or TRBD2 (6 bases each). Germline CDR1 LGHDT, CDR2 YNNKEL (reference sequence). Trimming pared 4 bases from V and 5 bases from J, leaving 12 bases between. The length of the CDR3 is 14 residues. The CDR3 reads CASSRGRDDNEQFF. The CDR3 DNA sequence: TGTGCCAGCAGCCGGGGGCGGGACGACAATGAGCAGTTCTTC.

The V gene is TRBV5-1, the J gene TRBJ2-1; weak D call: TRBD2 (5 bases). The germline V and J ends were trimmed by 0 bases and 14 bases, with 12 bases remaining between them. This CDR3 spans 12 amino acids. Per germline, CDR1 SGHRS and CDR2 YFSETQ. The CDR3 loop is CASSLATEVEFF. The CDR3 nucleotides read TGCGCCAGCAGCTTGGCGACGGAGGTTGAGTTCTTC.

This clone appeared once. CDR3 in amino acids: CASSPRTGANTEAFF. The CDR3 DNA reads TGTGCCAGCAGCCCGAGGACAGGGGCGAACACTGAAGCTTTCTTT. This sequence joins TRBV7-2 and TRBJ1-1; 9 bases match TRBD1. The CDR3 covers 15 residues. Germline trimming cut 5 bases from V and 1 base from J; bases unmatched to any gene: 5. Germline V gene lookup returns CDR1 SGHTA and CDR2 FQGNSA.

The chain couples TRBV28 to TRBJ2-2, with D perhaps given as TRBD1 or TRBD2 (5 bases each). The V gene's germline CDR1 is MDHEN and CDR2 SYDVKM. This CDR3 is built from 13 residues. The DNA for the CDR3 is TGTGCGCTAGGGGACGAGAACACCGGGGAGCTGTTTTTT. It yields the protein CALGDENTGELFF.

The V and J genes are TRBV4-2 and TRBJ2-5; possible D gene TRBD2, 6 bases. The CDR3 is 18 amino acids. The ends were cut back, 2 bases at V and 4 bases at J, with 23 bases in the middle. Per the germline V gene, CDR1 is LGHNA and CDR2 is YNFKEQ. The CDR3 bases are TGTGCCAGCAGCCAAAATTTAGGCCGGGACTCCTGGGGAGAGACCCAGTACTTC. Translated, it gives CASSQNLGRDSWGETQYF.

To note about this clone: Within the sample, other DNA sequences also encode this same CDR3. The chain uses TRBV3-1 (or the pseudogene TRBV3-2) and TRBJ2-5; a possible D gene is TRBD2 (6 bases). Trimming removed 3 bases at V and 5 bases at J, with 19 bases between. This CDR3 comprises 16 residues. CDR1 is LGHDT and CDR2 is YNNKEL in the germline V gene (reference sequence). The CDR3 DNA reads as TGTGCCAGCAGCCACCCCACTAGGGGCCGGGGGGAGACCCAGTACTTC. This encodes CASSHPTRGRGETQYF.

The chain couples TRBV27 to TRBJ1-5; no definite D call. Germline values: CDR1 MNHEY, CDR2 SMNVEV (reference sequence). V dropped 3 bases and J dropped 2 bases, with 8 bases sitting between them. This CDR3 has 14 amino acids. The CDR3 loop is CASSFGFGNQPQHF. CDR3 coding DNA: TGTGCCAGCAGTTTCGGGTTCGGCAATCAGCCCCAGCATTTT.

This chain links TRBV6-5 with TRBJ1-1; D may be TRBD1 (6 bases). V lost 7 bases and J 2 bases, leaving 11 bases between the germline ends. This CDR3 is built from 13 residues. CDR1 and CDR2 from the germline V gene are MNHEY and SVGAGI. The CDR3 region is CASKEGGNTEAFF. As DNA, the CDR3 is TGTGCCAGCAAAGAGGGGGGCAACACTGAAGCTTTCTTT.

V usage is TRBV5-1 and J usage is TRBJ2-2; 7 bases match TRBD1. The CDR3 runs 19 residues. Germline V gene lookup returns CDR1 SGHRS and CDR2 YFSETQ. J gave up 1 base and V 4 bases, and 16 bases lay outside the gene matches. The CDR3 loop is CASSPNPDPGQMNTGELFF. In DNA form, the CDR3 reads TGCGCCAGCAGCCCCAATCCAGACCCGGGACAGATGAACACCGGGGAGCTGTTTTTT.